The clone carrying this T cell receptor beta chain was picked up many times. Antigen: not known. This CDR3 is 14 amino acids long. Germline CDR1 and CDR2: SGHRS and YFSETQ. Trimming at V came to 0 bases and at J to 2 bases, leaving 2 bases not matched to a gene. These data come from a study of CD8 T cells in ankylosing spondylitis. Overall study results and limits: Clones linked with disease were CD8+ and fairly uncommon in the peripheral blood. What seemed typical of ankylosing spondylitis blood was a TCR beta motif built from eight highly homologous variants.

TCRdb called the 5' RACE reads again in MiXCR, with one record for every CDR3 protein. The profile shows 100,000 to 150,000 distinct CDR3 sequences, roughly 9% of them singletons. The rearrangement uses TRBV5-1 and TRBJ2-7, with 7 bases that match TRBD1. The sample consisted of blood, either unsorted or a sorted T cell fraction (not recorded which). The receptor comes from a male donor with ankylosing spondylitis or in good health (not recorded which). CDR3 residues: CASSLDRGAYEQYF. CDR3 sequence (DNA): TGCGCCAGCAGCTTGGACAGGGGAGCCTACGAGCAGTACTTC.